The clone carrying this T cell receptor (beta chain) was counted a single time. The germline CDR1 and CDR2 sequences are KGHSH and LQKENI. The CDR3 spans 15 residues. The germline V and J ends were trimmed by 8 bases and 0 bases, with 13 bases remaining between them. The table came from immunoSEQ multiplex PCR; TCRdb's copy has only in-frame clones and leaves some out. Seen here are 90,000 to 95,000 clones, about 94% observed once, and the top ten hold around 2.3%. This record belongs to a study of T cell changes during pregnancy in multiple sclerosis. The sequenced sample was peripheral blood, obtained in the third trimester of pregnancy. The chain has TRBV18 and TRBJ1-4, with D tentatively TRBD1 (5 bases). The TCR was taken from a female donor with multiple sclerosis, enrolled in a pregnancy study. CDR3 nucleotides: TGTGCCAGCAAAACCCGGGGGACAACTAATGAAAAACTGTTTTTT. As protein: CASKTRGTTNEKLFF.